These 18 T cell receptor beta chains were sequenced from one sample in a study of blood T cell repertoires in COVID-19 (dated by TCRdb to 2018 to 2020). Receptors were amplified or captured by the immunoSEQ multiplex PCR assay. TCRdb's version of the immuneACCESS table is confined to in-frame rearrangements and falls short of the full clone set. An unresolved V gene accounts for under half of the shortfall where checked; the remainder is of unknown origin. The sample has approximately 500,000 clones on record, 85% to 90% of them singletons. The ten top clones hold roughly 8% of the sample. Sequenced: peripheral blood. The origin of the receptors is a woman aged 45 to 65 with COVID-19, enrolled during active disease.

The chain couples TRBV10-2 to TRBJ2-2; D remains ambiguous. The germline V and J ends were trimmed by 0 bases and 6 bases, with 8 bases remaining between them. Germline V gene lookup returns CDR1 WSHSY and CDR2 SAAADI. This CDR3 region has 14 residues. The CDR3, as DNA: TGCGCCAGCAGTGAGTCTTCTCCCGCCGGGGAGCTGTTTTTT. Translating gives CASSESSPAGELFF.

The V and J genes are TRBV20-1 and TRBJ1-1; D perhaps matches TRBD1 (5 bases). The V end was cut by 3 bases, the J end by 13 bases, with 15 bases between. This CDR3 contains 11 residues. The germline CDR1 and CDR2 sequences are DFQATT and SNEGSKA (reference sequence). The CDR3 sequence: CSASGQGIGFF. The CDR3 DNA reads TGCAGTGCTAGTGGGCAGGGCATTGGTTTCTTT.

Only a few counts were recorded for this clone. This chain links TRBV7-9 with TRBJ1-1; TRBD1 agrees at 10 bases. CDR3 length equals 15 residues. Germline assignment: CDR1 SEHNR and CDR2 FQNEAQ (reference sequence). Trimming removed 5 bases from V and 5 bases from J; junction bases left unmatched: 8. CDR3 residues: CASSRLTGGETEAFF. CDR3 nucleotides: TGTGCCAGCAGCCGATTGACAGGGGGCGAGACTGAAGCTTTCTTT.

The chain is built from TRBV6-1 and TRBJ2-7, with D tentatively TRBD2 (5 bases). The CDR3 runs to 15 residues. CDR1 MNHNS and CDR2 SASEGT come from the germline V gene. Trimming pared 1 base from V and 0 bases from J, leaving 10 bases between. In DNA form, the CDR3 reads TGTGCCAGCAGTGAAGTGGACTTAAGCTCCTACGAGCAGTACTTC. Amino acid sequence: CASSEVDLSSYEQYF.

This clone was picked up a small number of times. The rearrangement joins TRBV27 to TRBJ2-3; possibly TRBD1 for D (7 bases). This CDR3 has 13 residues. Germline V CDR1 and CDR2: MNHEY, SMNVEV (reference sequence). V was cut by 6 bases and J by 10 bases, with 17 bases left in between. CDR3 amino acids: CASSPGGSRAQYF. The CDR3 DNA reads as TGTGCCAGCAGCCCAGGGGGGAGTAGGGCGCAGTATTTT.

The rearrangement links TRBV4-1 to TRBJ1-1; possibly TRBD1 for D (6 bases). Germline V gene sequence: CDR1 MGHRA, CDR2 YSYEKL. This CDR3 contains 16 residues. V was trimmed by 1 base and J by 0 bases, leaving 12 bases between them. CDR3 DNA sequence: TGCGCCAGCAGCCAAGGGCTGGGGGACATGAACACTGAAGCTTTCTTT. It translates to CASSQGLGDMNTEAFF.

The rearrangement uses TRBV6-5 and TRBJ1-1; D unclear. Trimming removed 2 bases from V and 10 bases from J, with 8 bases in between. Germline lookup yields CDR1 MNHEY and CDR2 SVGAGI. The CDR3 has 11 residues. CDR3 DNA: TGTGCCAGCAGTTACGGTAGTCGAGCTTTCTTT. It encodes CASSYGSRAFF.

This chain links TRBV2 with TRBJ1-2, with D tentatively TRBD1 (5 bases). Germline assignment: CDR1 SNHLY and CDR2 FYNNEI. With 8 bases removed from V and 7 bases from J, the gap between germline ends came to 11 bases. The CDR3 length is 11 residues. The CDR3 spells CASYRGTGYTF. The CDR3 DNA follows: TGTGCCAGCTATCGGGGGACTGGCTACACCTTC.

V and J are TRBV10-3 and TRBJ1-2, with TRBD1 identical over 10 bases. Germline V gene sequence: CDR1 ENHRY, CDR2 SYGVKD. Trimming at V came to 2 bases and at J to 4 bases, leaving 4 bases not matched to a gene. This CDR3 is 15 amino acids long. The CDR3 region is CAISELGQGLYGYTF. The CDR3 DNA sequence: TGTGCCATCAGTGAGCTGGGACAGGGGCTCTATGGCTACACCTTC.

The chain joins TRBV5-1 to TRBJ2-2; D is unresolved. The CDR3 totals 15 residues. Germline CDR1 reads SGHRS; CDR2 reads YFSETQ. The germline V and J ends were trimmed by 0 bases and 5 bases, with 11 bases remaining between them. The CDR3 spells CASSLAATRTGELFF. Here the CDR3 DNA reads TGCGCCAGCAGCTTGGCCGCGACACGTACCGGGGAGCTGTTTTTT.

The J gene is TRBJ2-1, the V gene TRBV28; D may be TRBD2 (6 bases). The CDR3 is 15 residues long. V lost 3 bases to trimming and J lost 0 bases, with 9 bases between them. Germline-derived CDR1 and CDR2 are MDHEN and SYDVKM. The CDR3: CASSLDGSSYNEQFF. The CDR3 DNA reads TGTGCCAGCAGTTTGGACGGGAGCTCCTACAATGAGCAGTTCTTC.

Only one count was recorded for this clone. V usage is TRBV12-5 and J usage is TRBJ1-1; TRBD1 might be the D (5 bases). Germline V gene data show CDR1 as LGHNT and CDR2 as FRNRAP. The CDR3 runs 15 residues. Between the trimmed V and J ends, which lost 0 bases and 5 bases, there was a span of 13 bases. CDR3 DNA: TGTGCTAGTGGTTTGGTACTGGGGGGGAGAACTGAAGCTTTCTTT. This encodes CASGLVLGGRTEAFF.

The gene calls are TRBV3-1 (or the pseudogene TRBV3-2) and TRBJ2-5; tentative D call: TRBD2 (7 bases). V lost 1 base to trimming and J lost 7 bases, with 16 bases between them. This CDR3 has 15 amino acids. Germline CDR1 LGHDT, CDR2 YNNKEL (reference sequence). The CDR3, as DNA: TGTGCCAGCAGCCAAGGGGGGGGGCGTTATGGGACCCAGTACTTC. The encoded protein is CASSQGGGRYGTQYF.

This sequence joins TRBV7-9 and TRBJ2-3; D is possibly TRBD2 (5 bases). Trimming removed 5 bases at V and 6 bases at J, with 12 bases between. Germline V gene sequence: CDR1 SEHNR, CDR2 FQNEAQ (reference sequence). CDR3 size: 13 residues. The CDR3 here is CASSPPRGDTQYF. CDR3 coding DNA: TGTGCCAGCAGCCCGCCCCGCGGGGATACGCAGTATTTT.

V and J are TRBV24-1 and TRBJ1-2, with D tentatively TRBD1 (6 bases). The V end lost 0 bases, the J end lost 8 bases, and 12 bases lay between the germline ends. The V gene's germline CDR1 is KGHDR and CDR2 SFDVKD. The length of the CDR3 is 14 residues. The CDR3 DNA reads as TGTGCCACCAGTGATTTGCTGGGGGCGCAGGGCTACACCTTC. Amino acids: CATSDLLGAQGYTF.

This chain connects TRBV27 to TRBJ1-4; unclear D gene. The CDR3 is made up of 12 amino acids. V was shortened by 3 bases and J by 11 bases, with 10 bases between the two germline ends. Looked up from germline, CDR1 is MNHEY and CDR2 is SMNVEV (reference sequence). DNA of the CDR3: TGTGCCAGCAGTTTTTACAGCGGTAAACTGTTTTTT. It codes for CASSFYSGKLFF.

This clone showed up just once. The genes are TRBV18 and TRBJ2-3, with 7 positions matching TRBD1. V lost 2 bases and J lost 5; bases outside the gene matches: 1. Germline CDR1 and CDR2: KGHSH and LQKENI. This CDR3 is 13 amino acids long. CDR3 nucleotides: TGTGCCAGCTCACCAGGACAGGTAGATACGCAGTATTTT. Its translation is CASSPGQVDTQYF.

The chain recombines TRBV5-1 with TRBJ2-7, with 7 bases that match TRBD1. The V and J ends lost 0 bases and 0 bases, in that order; junction bases with no gene match: 3. From germline, CDR1 is SGHRS and CDR2 YFSETQ. This CDR3 has 15 residues. The CDR3 bases are TGCGCCAGCAGCTTGGGCGACAGGGACTCCTACGAGCAGTACTTC. This gives the protein CASSLGDRDSYEQYF.